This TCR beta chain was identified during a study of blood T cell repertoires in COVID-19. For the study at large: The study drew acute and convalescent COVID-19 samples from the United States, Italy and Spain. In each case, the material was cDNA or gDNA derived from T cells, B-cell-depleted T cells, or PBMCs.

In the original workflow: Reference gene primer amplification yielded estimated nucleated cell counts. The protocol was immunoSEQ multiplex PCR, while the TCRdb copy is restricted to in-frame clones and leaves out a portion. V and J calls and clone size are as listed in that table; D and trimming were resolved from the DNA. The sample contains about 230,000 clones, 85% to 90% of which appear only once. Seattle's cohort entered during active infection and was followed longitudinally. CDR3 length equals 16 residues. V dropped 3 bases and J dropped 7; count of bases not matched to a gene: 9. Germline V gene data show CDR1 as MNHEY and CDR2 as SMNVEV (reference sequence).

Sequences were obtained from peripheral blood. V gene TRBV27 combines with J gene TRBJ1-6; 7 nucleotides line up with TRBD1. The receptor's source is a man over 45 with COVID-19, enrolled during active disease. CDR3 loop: CASSFRGQTPNSPLHF. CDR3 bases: TGTGCCAGCAGTTTCCGGGGACAGACACCAAATTCACCCCTCCACTTT.